Listed below are T cell receptor beta chains from one sample, sequenced in a study of shared clonotypes between healthy human individuals. Clones were read by immunoSEQ multiplex PCR, and TCRdb kept only the in-frame ones, dropping some. Of 97,000 or so clones listed, around 47% are singletons. The sequencing sample was made of PBMCs. The receptors originated from a woman aged 40 to 50 in good health. Some clones in this sample may be carry-over from other donors' samples. Each CDR3 is given with its conserved first and last residue. The order of the fields is CDR3 DNA, CDR3 protein, V gene, D gene, clone size, J gene. D genes are given only for firm matches. Clone size appears in some rows only: once, few, many, or a class for an expanded clone.

DNA: TGCGCCAGCAGCCGAGGACTAGCGGGAGGTGCTAAAGGATACGAGCAGTACTTC
CDR3: CASSRGLAGGAKGYEQYF
V: TRBV4-1
D: TRBD2
size: NA
J: TRBJ2-7

DNA: TGCAGCGTTGGGCTTTTGAGCTCCTACGAGCAGTACTTC
CDR3: CSVGLLSSYEQYF
V: TRBV29-1
D: NA
size: NA
J: TRBJ2-7

DNA: TGTGCCTTGACACTTTCCTACAATGAGCAGTTCTTC
CDR3: CALTLSYNEQFF
V: TRBV30
D: NA
size: NA
J: TRBJ2-1

DNA: TGTGCCAGCAGGGGGACAGGGTCCCACGAGCAGTACTTC
CDR3: CASRGTGSHEQYF
V: TRBV6-1
D: TRBD1
size: NA
J: TRBJ2-7

DNA: TGCGCCAGCAGCCAAGATGCCGAGGGGGCTTTGGGCTACACCTTC
CDR3: CASSQDAEGALGYTF
V: TRBV7-9
D: TRBD1
size: NA
J: TRBJ1-2

DNA: TGTGCCAGCAGTGACGGTCTGGGGTATACGCAGTATTTT
CDR3: CASSDGLGYTQYF
V: TRBV6-4
D: NA
size: many
J: TRBJ2-3

DNA: TGCGCCAGCAGACGACAGGGGGTCGGCACAGATACGCAGTATTTT
CDR3: CASRRQGVGTDTQYF
V: TRBV4-1
D: TRBD1
size: NA
J: TRBJ2-3

DNA: TGTGCCAGCTCATCCCAGGCCTTGAACACTGAAGCTTTCTTT
CDR3: CASSSQALNTEAFF
V: TRBV18
D: NA
size: NA
J: TRBJ1-1

DNA: TGTGCCAGCTCACCAATGGGGCAGGGAGGCAATCAGCCCCAGCATTTT
CDR3: CASSPMGQGGNQPQHF
V: TRBV18
D: NA
size: NA
J: TRBJ1-5

DNA: TGTGCCAGCAGCCTCCGGAGGGCAACCGGGCACCTTTCGGTTTCCTACGAGCAGTACTTC
CDR3: CASSLRRATGHLSVSYEQYF
V: TRBV21-1
D: NA
size: NA
J: TRBJ2-7

DNA: TGCAGCGTTGAAGGAAATGAAAAACTGTTTTTT
CDR3: CSVEGNEKLFF
V: TRBV29-1
D: NA
size: NA
J: TRBJ1-4

DNA: TGTGCCAGTGCCCCCATTGTAACTAGCTACAATGAGCAGTTCTTC
CDR3: CASAPIVTSYNEQFF
V: TRBV19
D: NA
size: many
J: TRBJ2-1

DNA: TGTGCCAGCAGCTTACTAGCGGGCACCGGGGAGCTGTTTTTT
CDR3: CASSLLAGTGELFF
V: TRBV5-6
D: TRBD2
size: many
J: TRBJ2-2

DNA: TGTGCCAGTAGCAATAGCGGGAGTGCCTACAATGAGCAGTTCTTC
CDR3: CASSNSGSAYNEQFF
V: TRBV19
D: TRBD2
size: few
J: TRBJ2-1

DNA: TGTGCCAGCAGCTCCTACCTGGGGGCTGCGGGCTTCTTC
CDR3: CASSSYLGAAGFF
V: TRBV6-6
D: NA
size: NA
J: TRBJ2-1

DNA: TGTGCCAGCAGTTTGGGACTAGAACCCTACGAGCAGTACTTC
CDR3: CASSLGLEPYEQYF
V: TRBV6-5
D: TRBD2
size: NA
J: TRBJ2-7

DNA: TGTGCCAGCTCACCACCGGACAGGGACTATGGCTACACCTTC
CDR3: CASSPPDRDYGYTF
V: TRBV18
D: TRBD1
size: many
J: TRBJ1-2

DNA: TGTGCCAGCAGAGATACCAGGGGGCGTTTGGAAAAACTGTTTTTT
CDR3: CASRDTRGRLEKLFF
V: TRBV6-6
D: TRBD1
size: few
J: TRBJ1-4

DNA: TGTGCCTGGAGTGTACTAGGACAGGCTAATGAAAAACTGTTTTTT
CDR3: CAWSVLGQANEKLFF
V: TRBV30
D: TRBD1
size: many
J: TRBJ1-4

DNA: TGTGCCAGCAGCAAATCCGGGACTAGCGGCAATGAGCAGTTCTTC
CDR3: CASSKSGTSGNEQFF
V: TRBV7-2
D: TRBD2
size: NA
J: TRBJ2-1

DNA: TGTGCCACCTGGACAGAGAGCAATCAGCCCCAGCATTTT
CDR3: CATWTESNQPQHF
V: TRBV10-3
D: NA
size: NA
J: TRBJ1-5

DNA: TGTGCCAGCAGCCCCCAAGCGGGAGGTCGCGAGCAGTACTTC
CDR3: CASSPQAGGREQYF
V: TRBV7-3
D: TRBD2
size: NA
J: TRBJ2-7

DNA: TGTGCCAGCAGCTTAGGTTGGAGGGAGCAGTACTTC
CDR3: CASSLGWREQYF
V: TRBV7-9
D: NA
size: few
J: TRBJ2-7

DNA: TGTGCCTGGAGGGCAGGGACAGGGGCGAAAGGAAACACCATATATTTT
CDR3: CAWRAGTGAKGNTIYF
V: TRBV30
D: TRBD1
size: few
J: TRBJ1-3

DNA: TGTGCCAGTAACCCGGGCCCCGAAGGTCCTTCCTACGAGCAGTACTTC
CDR3: CASNPGPEGPSYEQYF
V: TRBV19
D: NA
size: many
J: TRBJ2-7

DNA: TGCGCCAGCAGCCAGCTGACTAGCGGGTACGAGCAGTACTTC
CDR3: CASSQLTSGYEQYF
V: TRBV4-1
D: TRBD2
size: NA
J: TRBJ2-7

DNA: TGTGCCAGCAGCCTTCCTTTGTGGGGCACAGGCCCCGGCTACACCTTC
CDR3: CASSLPLWGTGPGYTF
V: TRBV7-9
D: NA
size: NA
J: TRBJ1-2

DNA: TGTGCCTGGAGGAACCGGGACAGGGGTGGTTATGAGCAGTACTTC
CDR3: CAWRNRDRGGYEQYF
V: TRBV30
D: TRBD1
size: few
J: TRBJ2-7

DNA: TGTGCCAGCAGCTTAGCGTGGGACAGGGCACGTTTCTTT
CDR3: CASSLAWDRARFF
V: TRBV11-2
D: TRBD1
size: NA
J: TRBJ1-1

DNA: TGTGCCAGTAGTGCGGTCTGGGGAACTGACGAGCAGTACTTC
CDR3: CASSAVWGTDEQYF
V: TRBV19
D: NA
size: NA
J: TRBJ2-7

DNA: TGTGCCAGCAGCCAGGTACTAGCGGGACACACAGATACGCAGTATTTT
CDR3: CASSQVLAGHTDTQYF
V: TRBV14
D: TRBD2
size: many
J: TRBJ2-3

DNA: TGTGCCAGTAGTCACTCCGACGTTCTCACCCGGGGCAATCAGCCCCAGCATTTT
CDR3: CASSHSDVLTRGNQPQHF
V: TRBV19
D: NA
size: NA
J: TRBJ1-5

DNA: TGTGCCAGCAGCTTAGCGGTGAGAACAGGGGGACTGGGGTCCTACGAGCAGTACTTC
CDR3: CASSLAVRTGGLGSYEQYF
V: TRBV7-8
D: TRBD1
size: many
J: TRBJ2-7

DNA: TGTGCCAGCAAGGAGGGGAAGTACGAGCAGTACTTC
CDR3: CASKEGKYEQYF
V: TRBV28
D: NA
size: few
J: TRBJ2-7

DNA: TGTGCCAGCCCACCCAGGGACAGGGGTCTTAACACTGAAGCTTTCTTT
CDR3: CASPPRDRGLNTEAFF
V: TRBV28
D: TRBD1
size: many
J: TRBJ1-1

DNA: TGTGCCTGGAGCAACTCGATGCTAATGGGTACAATAAATGAGCAGTTCTTC
CDR3: CAWSNSMLMGTINEQFF
V: TRBV30
D: NA
size: NA
J: TRBJ2-1

DNA: TGTGCCAGCAGCCACAGGGGCTTAGGAAACACCATATATTTT
CDR3: CASSHRGLGNTIYF
V: TRBV7-9
D: TRBD1
size: NA
J: TRBJ1-3

DNA: TGCAGCGTCCCCGGGACAGGGGTCTACGAGCAGTACTTC
CDR3: CSVPGTGVYEQYF
V: TRBV29-1
D: TRBD1
size: NA
J: TRBJ2-7

DNA: TGTGCCAGCAGTGAAGGGGGTAGCGGTGTAGGCTACGAGCAGTACTTC
CDR3: CASSEGGSGVGYEQYF
V: TRBV6-1
D: NA
size: NA
J: TRBJ2-7

DNA: TGTGCCAGCAGAGGCCGGGAGTCGGAGCAGTTCTTC
CDR3: CASRGRESEQFF
V: TRBV28
D: NA
size: NA
J: TRBJ2-1

DNA: TGTGCCGGCAGCTTGGGCGACAGGGACTATGGCTACACCTTC
CDR3: CAGSLGDRDYGYTF
V: TRBV5-4
D: TRBD1
size: NA
J: TRBJ1-2

DNA: TGCAGCGTTGTCCCAGCGGGGGGCTACGAGCAGTACTTC
CDR3: CSVVPAGGYEQYF
V: TRBV29-1
D: TRBD2
size: NA
J: TRBJ2-7

DNA: TGTGCCAGCAGTTTATCGGTCGGGGGCCGCACAGATACGCAGTATTTT
CDR3: CASSLSVGGRTDTQYF
V: TRBV28
D: NA
size: few
J: TRBJ2-3

DNA: TGTGCCAGCAGGGGACAGGCTGGAAACACCATATATTTT
CDR3: CASRGQAGNTIYF
V: TRBV2
D: TRBD1
size: many
J: TRBJ1-3

DNA: TGCAGCGTAATCGCAGGGGGTACGGACCAGCCCCAGCATTTT
CDR3: CSVIAGGTDQPQHF
V: TRBV29-1
D: TRBD1
size: NA
J: TRBJ1-5

DNA: TGCGCCAGCAGCTTGGGGCTAGCGTCAGATACGCAGTATTTT
CDR3: CASSLGLASDTQYF
V: TRBV5-1
D: NA
size: NA
J: TRBJ2-3

DNA: TGCGCCAGCAGCCAAGATAGCGGGAGCGGCTCCTACGAGCAGTACTTC
CDR3: CASSQDSGSGSYEQYF
V: TRBV4-3
D: TRBD2
size: NA
J: TRBJ2-7

DNA: TGTGCCTGGAGTGCCATCGTGACTGAAGCTTTCTTT
CDR3: CAWSAIVTEAFF
V: TRBV30
D: NA
size: NA
J: TRBJ1-1

DNA: TGCGCCAGCAGTGAGTTGGGGACAGCACGCTATGGCTACACCTTC
CDR3: CASSELGTARYGYTF
V: TRBV10-2
D: TRBD1
size: once
J: TRBJ1-2

DNA: TGTGCCACCAGAAATACCTACGACACAGATACGCAGTATTTT
CDR3: CATRNTYDTDTQYF
V: TRBV15
D: NA
size: many
J: TRBJ2-3

DNA: TGCGCCAGCAGCCGCGGGGATGGAACTAATGAAAAACTGTTTTTT
CDR3: CASSRGDGTNEKLFF
V: TRBV5-1
D: NA
size: NA
J: TRBJ1-4

DNA: TGTGCCAGCAGCTTAAGGACCTATGGCTACACCTTC
CDR3: CASSLRTYGYTF
V: TRBV7-2
D: NA
size: many
J: TRBJ1-2

DNA: TGTGCCAGCAGTGGGGGGGGCCGCGAGCAGTACTTC
CDR3: CASSGGGREQYF
V: TRBV2
D: NA
size: once
J: TRBJ2-7

DNA: TGTGCCAGCAGCGGGGACACCTACGAGCAGTACTTC
CDR3: CASSGDTYEQYF
V: TRBV2
D: NA
size: many
J: TRBJ2-7

DNA: TGTGCCAGCAGTTTAGGCACTAGCGAGCACAATGAGCAGTTCTTC
CDR3: CASSLGTSEHNEQFF
V: TRBV28
D: TRBD2
size: few
J: TRBJ2-1